These 8 T cell receptor beta chains originate from one sample sequenced in a study of OX40 agonist ivuxolimab in advanced cancers. Measured with immunoSEQ multiplex PCR; TCRdb has only the in-frame clones, and not every one. The data hold some 74,000 clones, with around 89% observed a single time. The material was CD4+ or CD8+ T cells sorted from blood, obtained in a trial of the OX40 agonist ivuxolimab. The receptors here all came from an adult with an advanced solid tumor such as melanoma, head and neck, liver or kidney cancer.

V is TRBV7-2 and J is TRBJ1-3; 9 nucleotides align to TRBD1. Germline V gene data show CDR1 as SGHTA and CDR2 as FQGNSA. There are 16 residues in the CDR3. With 1 base clipped from V and 2 bases from J, the junction kept 3 bases outside the gene matches. This CDR3 reads CASSLGGTGTGNTIYF. CDR3 DNA sequence: TGTGCCAGCAGCTTAGGTGGGACAGGGACTGGAAACACCATATATTTT.

The V call is TRBV2, the J call TRBJ2-7, with D possibly called TRBD1 or TRBD2 (5 bases each). Germline CDR1 is SNHLY and CDR2 is FYNNEI. The V gene lost 6 bases and the J gene lost 1 base, with 19 bases spanning the gap. There are 16 residues in the CDR3. The CDR3 loop is CASSPGRRISSYEQYF. CDR3 sequence (DNA): TGTGCCAGCAGCCCGGGGCGTAGAATCTCGTCCTACGAGCAGTACTTC.

In regard to this clone: The same CDR3 arises from other DNA sequences in this sample as well. This sequence joins TRBV5-1 and TRBJ2-5, with 7 bases aligning to TRBD1. Germline trimming cut 8 bases from V and 1 base from J; bases unmatched to any gene: 5. The CDR3 runs 13 residues. From germline, CDR1 is SGHRS and CDR2 YFSETQ. The CDR3 nucleotides read TGCGCCAGTAGAGGGACAGCCCAAGAGACCCAGTACTTC. This codes for CASRGTAQETQYF.

The chain couples TRBV4-3 to TRBJ2-3; the D gene could be TRBD1 or TRBD2 (7 bases each). Per germline, CDR1 LGHNA and CDR2 YSLEER. V lost 0 bases and J lost 2, with 12 bases in between. This CDR3 region has 16 residues. The DNA for the CDR3 is TGCGCCAGCAGCCAAGAACCAGGGGGGGACACAGATACGCAGTATTTT. Its translation is CASSQEPGGDTDTQYF.

The genes are TRBV5-6 and TRBJ2-5; 7 nucleotides match TRBD1. There are 16 residues in the CDR3. The germline gives CDR1 SGHDT, CDR2 YYEEEE. Trimming took 3 bases from V and 5 from J; bases not matched to a gene: 13. The CDR3 coding sequence is TGTGCCAGCAGCTCCTCTGTGGGGATACAGGGGGAGACCCAGTACTTC. Its protein is CASSSSVGIQGETQYF.

V and J are TRBV5-1 and TRBJ2-1; 10 bases align to TRBD2. Germline-derived CDR1 and CDR2 are SGHRS and YFSETQ. The CDR3 totals 17 residues. V gave up 6 bases and J gave up 2 bases; unmatched junction bases: 11. For the CDR3, the DNA is TGCGCCAGCAAAGCAGAGGTCCTAGCGGGAGCCTACAATGAGCAGTTCTTC. This sequence encodes CASKAEVLAGAYNEQFF.

The rearrangement links TRBV7-8 to TRBJ1-5, with D maybe TRBD1 (5 bases). Germline CDR1 reads SGHVS; CDR2 reads FQNEAQ. V was cut by 5 bases and J by 9 bases, with 11 bases left in between. The CDR3 covers 12 residues. CDR3 protein: CASSPDQGPQHF. CDR3 DNA: TGTGCCAGCAGCCCCGACCAGGGGCCCCAGCATTTT.

The J gene is TRBJ2-7, the V gene TRBV5-8, with D maybe TRBD1 (6 bases). The CDR3 length is 16 residues. Germline CDR1 and CDR2: SGHTS and YDEGEE. V lost 2 bases to trimming and J lost 0 bases, with 15 bases between them. The CDR3 reads CASSFPGTIYSYEQYF. DNA of the CDR3: TGTGCCAGCAGCTTTCCAGGGACAATTTACTCCTACGAGCAGTACTTC.